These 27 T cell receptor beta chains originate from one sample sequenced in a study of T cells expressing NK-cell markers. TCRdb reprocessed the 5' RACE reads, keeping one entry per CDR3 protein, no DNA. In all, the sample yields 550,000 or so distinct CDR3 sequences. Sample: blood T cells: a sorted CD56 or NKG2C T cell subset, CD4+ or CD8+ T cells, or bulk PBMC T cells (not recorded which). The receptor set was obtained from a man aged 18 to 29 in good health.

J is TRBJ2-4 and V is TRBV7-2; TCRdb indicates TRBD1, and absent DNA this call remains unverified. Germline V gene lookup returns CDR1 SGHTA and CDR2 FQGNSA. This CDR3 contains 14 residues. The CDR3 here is CASSLAGGDNIQYF. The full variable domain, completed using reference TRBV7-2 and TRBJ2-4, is GAGVSQSPSNKVTEKGKDVELRCDPISGHTALYWYRQSLGQGLEFLIYFQGNSAPDKSGLPSDRFSAERTGGSVSTLTIQRTQQEDSAVYLCASSLAGGDNIQYFGAGTRLSVL.

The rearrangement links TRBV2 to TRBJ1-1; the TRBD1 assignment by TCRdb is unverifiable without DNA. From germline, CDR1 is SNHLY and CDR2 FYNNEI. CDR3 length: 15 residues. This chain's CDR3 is CASSDSRGRAMGAFF.

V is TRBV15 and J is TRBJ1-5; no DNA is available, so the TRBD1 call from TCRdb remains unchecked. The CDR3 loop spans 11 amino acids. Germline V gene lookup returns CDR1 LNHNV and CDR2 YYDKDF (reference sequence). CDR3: CASQGDQPQHF.

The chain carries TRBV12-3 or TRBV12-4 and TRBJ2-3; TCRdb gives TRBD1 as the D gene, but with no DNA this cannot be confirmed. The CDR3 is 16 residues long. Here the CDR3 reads CASSLRGPLVTDTQYF.

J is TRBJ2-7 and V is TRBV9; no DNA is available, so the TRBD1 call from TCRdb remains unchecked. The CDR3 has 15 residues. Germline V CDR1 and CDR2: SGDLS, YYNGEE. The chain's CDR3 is CASSVEPTGSYEQYF.

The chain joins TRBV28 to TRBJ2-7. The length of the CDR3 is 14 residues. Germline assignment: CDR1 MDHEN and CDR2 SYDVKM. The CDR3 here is CASSYVRSSYEQYF.

CDR3 amino acids: CASSFLGGNTEAFF. The chain is built from TRBV12-3 or TRBV12-4 and TRBJ1-1; lacking DNA, the TRBD1 call made by TCRdb goes unchecked. The length of the CDR3 is 14 residues.

CDR3 protein: CSVGQGLGYTF. This chain connects TRBV29-1 to TRBJ1-2; lacking DNA, the TRBD1 call made by TCRdb goes unchecked. This CDR3 is 11 amino acids long. Germline CDR1 and CDR2: SQVTM and ANQGSEA.

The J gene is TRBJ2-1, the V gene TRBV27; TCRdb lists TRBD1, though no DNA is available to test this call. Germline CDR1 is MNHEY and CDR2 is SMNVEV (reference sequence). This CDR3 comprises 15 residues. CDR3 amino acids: CASSLLGPEGNEQFF.

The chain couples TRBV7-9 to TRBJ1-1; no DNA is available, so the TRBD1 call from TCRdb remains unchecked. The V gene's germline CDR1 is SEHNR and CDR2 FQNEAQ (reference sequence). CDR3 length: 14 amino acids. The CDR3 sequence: CASSLARGQAEAFF. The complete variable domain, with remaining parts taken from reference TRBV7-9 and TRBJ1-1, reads DTGVSQNPRHKITKRGQNVTFRCDPISEHNRLYWYRQTLGQGPEFLTYFQNEAQLEKSRLLSDRFSAERPKGSFSTLEIQRTEQGDSAMYLCASSLARGQAEAFFGQGTRLTVV.

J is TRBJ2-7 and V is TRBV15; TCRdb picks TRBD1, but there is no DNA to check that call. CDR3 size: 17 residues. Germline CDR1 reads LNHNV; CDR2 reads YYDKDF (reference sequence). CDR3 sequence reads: CATSRGGAGGVGYEQYF.

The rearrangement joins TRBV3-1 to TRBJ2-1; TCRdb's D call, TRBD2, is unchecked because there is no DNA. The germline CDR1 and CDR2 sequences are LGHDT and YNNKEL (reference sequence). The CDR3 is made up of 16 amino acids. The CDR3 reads CASSPGLAGTIREQFF.

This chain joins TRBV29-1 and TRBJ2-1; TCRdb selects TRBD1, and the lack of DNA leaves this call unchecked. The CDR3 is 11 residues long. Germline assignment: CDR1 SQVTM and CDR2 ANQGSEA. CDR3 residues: CSGDRGDEQFF.

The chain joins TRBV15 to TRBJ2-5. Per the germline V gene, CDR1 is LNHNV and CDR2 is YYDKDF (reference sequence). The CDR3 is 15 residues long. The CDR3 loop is CATSRDIMLQETQYF.

CDR3 amino acids: CASSLTSGRQYF. This chain uses TRBV12-3 or TRBV12-4 with TRBJ2-7; TCRdb outputs TRBD2, but without DNA this stays unchecked. CDR3 length: 12 residues.

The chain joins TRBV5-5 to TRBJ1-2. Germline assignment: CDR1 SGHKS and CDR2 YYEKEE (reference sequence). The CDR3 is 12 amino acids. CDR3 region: CASSLVRGGYTF.

The CDR3 protein is CASSSTNEKLFF. The chain is built from TRBV7-9 and TRBJ1-4. Per the germline V gene, CDR1 is SEHNR and CDR2 is FQNEAQ (reference sequence). CDR3 length: 12 amino acids.

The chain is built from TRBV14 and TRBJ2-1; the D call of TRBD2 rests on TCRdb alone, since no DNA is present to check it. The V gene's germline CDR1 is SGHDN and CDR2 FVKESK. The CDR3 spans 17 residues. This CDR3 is CASSQNLGLAENNEQFF.

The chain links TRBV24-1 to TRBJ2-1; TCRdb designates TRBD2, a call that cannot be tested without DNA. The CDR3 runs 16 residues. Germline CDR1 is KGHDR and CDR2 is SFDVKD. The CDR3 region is CATSDLSSGSANEQFF.

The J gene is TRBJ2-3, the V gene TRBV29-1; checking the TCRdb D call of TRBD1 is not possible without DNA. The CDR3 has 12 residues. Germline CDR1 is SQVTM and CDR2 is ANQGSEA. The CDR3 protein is CSVEDPGVPQYF.

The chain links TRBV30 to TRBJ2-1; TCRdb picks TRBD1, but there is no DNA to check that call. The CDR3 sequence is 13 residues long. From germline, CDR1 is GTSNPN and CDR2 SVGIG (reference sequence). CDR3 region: CAWERDGVNEQFF.

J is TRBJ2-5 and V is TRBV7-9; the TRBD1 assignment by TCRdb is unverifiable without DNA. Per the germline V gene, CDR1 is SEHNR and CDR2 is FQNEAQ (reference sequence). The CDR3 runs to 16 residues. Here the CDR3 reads CASSSPTGAKEETQYF.

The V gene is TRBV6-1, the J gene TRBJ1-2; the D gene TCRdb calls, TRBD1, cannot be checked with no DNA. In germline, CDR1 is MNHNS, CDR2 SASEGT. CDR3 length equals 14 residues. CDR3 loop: CASSVGARGYGYTF.

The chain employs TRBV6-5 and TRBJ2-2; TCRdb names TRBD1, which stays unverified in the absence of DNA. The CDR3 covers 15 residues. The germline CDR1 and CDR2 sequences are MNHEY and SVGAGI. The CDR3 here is CASSYRGTGVGELFF.

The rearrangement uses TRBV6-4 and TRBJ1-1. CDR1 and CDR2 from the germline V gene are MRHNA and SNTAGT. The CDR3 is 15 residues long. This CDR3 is CASSDSRAGHTEAFF.

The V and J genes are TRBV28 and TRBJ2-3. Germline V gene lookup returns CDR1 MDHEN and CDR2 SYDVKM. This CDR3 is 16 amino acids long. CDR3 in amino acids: CASIPTRLLSTDTQYF.

This CDR3 is CASSTDPIGGYTF. V is TRBV4-1 and J is TRBJ1-2. The germline gives CDR1 MGHRA, CDR2 YSYEKL. The CDR3 sequence is 13 residues long.